This T cell receptor (beta chain) emerged from a study of CD8 T cells in Susac syndrome. Regarding the study as a whole: It was acknowledged in the study that its TCR sequencing and HLA analysis involved a relatively small number of individuals.

The RNA input was about 0.45 to 1 ug, and it was reverse transcribed with random hexamers. TCRdb fed the immunoSEQ multiplex PCR reads into MiXCR, producing one record per CDR3 protein. The sample has some 450,000 distinct CDR3 sequences, approximately 85% seen once. Peripheral blood CD8+ and CD4+ T cells were profiled by TCR beta sequencing. Regarding this clonotype: What it binds is unknown.

After removal of 1 base from V and 0 bases from J, the junction contained 4 bases not matched to a gene. Looked up from germline, CDR1 is SGHRS and CDR2 is YFSETQ. The CDR3 spans 16 residues. The rearrangement uses TRBV5-1 and TRBJ2-1; 7 bases line up with TRBD2. This receptor was obtained from a human donor with multiple sclerosis. The sample was CD8+ T cells from PBMCs. The CDR3 region is CASSLTSASSYNEQFF. CDR3 bases: TGCGCCAGCAGCTTGACTAGCGCGAGCTCCTACAATGAGCAGTTCTTC.